The entry that follows covers one T cell receptor beta chain sequence. Its specific antigen is unknown. No much larger clonotype is one base removed from it; base qualities were not supplied. The same CDR3 arises from other DNA sequences in this sample as well. Using the deep immunoSEQ assay, multiplex PCR amplified TCR CDR3 regions from genomic DNA. Extracted genomic DNA from each cell subset was spread evenly across all wells of several immunoSEQ 96-well plates, with each plate serving as a replicate. For sorted subsets, about 220 ng of genomic DNA, equivalent to roughly 33,000 T cell genomes, went into each replicate PCR. The purified libraries were quantified using a Qubit 3.0 fluorometer, sized with a Bioanalyzer 2100, and then quantified again using the KAPA Library Quantification kit. A separate single-read 150-cycle Illumina NextSeq 550 flow cell was used to sequence each immunoSEQ 96-well plate. The authors' pipeline ran thus. Because only junctional sequences without quality scores were contained in the immunoSEQ output, filtering matching that applied to full-length reads could not be performed. Sequences were annotated with PyIR, a Python wrapper for IgBLAST v1.9, and V/J genes and CDR3 were assigned using IMGT germline references. Reads with weak V/J assignments (E-value above 1e-6), missing CDR3, stop codons, out-of-frame junctions, or ambiguous translated residues were removed. A V3J clonotype was defined by an identical inferred V gene, J gene, and CDR3 amino acid sequence. Percentage overlap between repertoires was calculated by dividing the number of shared unique clonotypes by the size of the smaller repertoire. Three approaches were used to assess repertoire richness: RTK rarefaction, the Chao1 estimator, and Recon v2.1 estimates of unobserved clonotypes. OLGA was used to compute generation probabilities for all TCRbeta clonotypes that the gDNA method yielded from a handful of donors. This immuneACCESS table, as held by TCRdb, lists in-frame sequences with V and J called but not all clones. Of the missing ones, under half trace to an unresolved V gene in checked studies; the others have no known cause. Clonal size and the V and J genes are those of that table, whereas D and trimming came from the DNA. This sample has about 650,000 clones in its table, and around 95% of those were observed once. 0.11% of the sample lies in the top ten.

CD8 naive samples were CD45RO-negative cells positively selected for CCR7, giving a CD45RA+CCR7+ population that excluded TemRA cells. Donors were healthy HIV-negative adults with no recently reported acute infections or vaccinations. Only Caucasian adults living in Nashville, Tennessee, USA were represented among the donors. After blood collection by leukapheresis, PBMCs were isolated using Ficoll-Histopaque density gradient centrifugation and then cryopreserved in the vapor phase of liquid nitrogen. Analytical flow cytometry was used to check the purity and quantity of each magnetically sorted T cell population. Each sorted fraction had its genomic DNA isolated and then quantified by UV absorbance on a Nanodrop 2000c. These data are taken from a study of shared clonotypes between healthy human individuals (dated by TCRdb to 2018 to 2021). The study in broad terms: The cohort included a few men and two women between 18 and 49 years of age. For each donor, CD4 naive and CD4 memory were each given three plates, CD8 naive was given two plates, and CD8 memory was given one plate. The study deeply sequenced blood TCR repertoires of five healthy adults to estimate repertoire size and the extent of clonotype sharing between individuals. Different laboratories and diverse techniques were used to prepare libraries and sequence TCR repertoires, to increase sequencing depth and limit assay-specific biases. Each donor's leukapheresis produced roughly between roughly 0.85 and 9 billion PBMCs.

Findings and caveats that apply to the study as a whole: Sampling was restricted to blood, and TCR repertoires in tissue are likely to differ from TCR repertoires in blood. Naive subsets generally had larger estimated clonotype richness than memory subsets. The small number of donors limited the genetic and exposure-history diversity represented. Compared with non-shared clonotypes, the clonotypes found in all four sorted-subset donors had higher generation probabilities. Rarefaction of sorted-subset datasets indicated incomplete sequencing despite the large sequencing depth. Based on pairwise subsampling, the degree of clonotype sharing among donors was expected to be affected by sequencing depth. Across several donors, 5% to 6% of naive CD4, roughly 3.3% of naive CD8, about 2.3% of memory CD4, and about 0.4% of memory CD8 clonotypes were shared.

The CDR3 has 14 amino acids, counting the end cysteine and phenylalanine. CDR3 DNA only is kept here, 42 bases in frame from base 1. Trimming at the junction amounts to 0 bases on V and 0 bases on J, and the germline ends lie 6 bases apart. CDR1 and CDR2 are read off the germline V gene (reference sequence) as GTSNPN and SVGIG. Sequencing used naive CD8+ T cells sorted from blood. This specimen's cell subset or site label, per the study, means: CD45RA+CCR7+. This chain is built from TRBV30 and TRBJ1-5, with the D gene uncertain. The TCR was taken from a woman aged 30 to 39 in good health. Here is the DNA: TGTGCCTGGAGTGTCGGTTATAGCAATCAGCCCCAGCATTTT. Its translation reads: CAWSVGYSNQPQHF.